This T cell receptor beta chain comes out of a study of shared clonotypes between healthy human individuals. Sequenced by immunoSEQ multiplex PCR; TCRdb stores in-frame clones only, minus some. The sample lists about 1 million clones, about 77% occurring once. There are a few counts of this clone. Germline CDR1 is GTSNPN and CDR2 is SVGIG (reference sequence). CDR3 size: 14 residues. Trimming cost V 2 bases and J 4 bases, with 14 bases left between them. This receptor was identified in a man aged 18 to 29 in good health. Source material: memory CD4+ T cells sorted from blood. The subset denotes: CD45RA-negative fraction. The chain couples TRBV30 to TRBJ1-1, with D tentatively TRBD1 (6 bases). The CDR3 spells CAWSTPYRVTEAFF. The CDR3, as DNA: TGTGCCTGGAGTACCCCCTACAGGGTCACTGAAGCTTTCTTT.